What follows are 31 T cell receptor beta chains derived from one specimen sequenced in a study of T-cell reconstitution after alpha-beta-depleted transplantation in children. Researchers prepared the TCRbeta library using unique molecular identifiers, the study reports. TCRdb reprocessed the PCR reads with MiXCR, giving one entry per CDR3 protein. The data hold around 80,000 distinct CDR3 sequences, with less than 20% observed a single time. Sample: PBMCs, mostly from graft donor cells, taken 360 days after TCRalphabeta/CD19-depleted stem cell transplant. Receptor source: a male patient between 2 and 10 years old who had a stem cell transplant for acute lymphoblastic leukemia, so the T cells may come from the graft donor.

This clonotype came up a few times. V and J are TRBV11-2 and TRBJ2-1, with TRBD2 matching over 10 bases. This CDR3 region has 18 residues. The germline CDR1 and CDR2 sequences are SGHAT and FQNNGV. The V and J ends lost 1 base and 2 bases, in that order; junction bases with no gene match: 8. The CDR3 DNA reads TGTGCCAGCAGCTTAGGGAGGCTAGCGGGAGCAACCTACAATGAGCAGTTCTTC. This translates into CASSLGRLAGATYNEQFF.

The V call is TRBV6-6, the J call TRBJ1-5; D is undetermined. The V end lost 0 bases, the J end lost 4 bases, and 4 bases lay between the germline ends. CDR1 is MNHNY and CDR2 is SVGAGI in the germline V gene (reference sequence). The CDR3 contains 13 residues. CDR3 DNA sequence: TGTGCCAGCAGTTACTCGAGAAATCAGCCCCAGCATTTT. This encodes CASSYSRNQPQHF.

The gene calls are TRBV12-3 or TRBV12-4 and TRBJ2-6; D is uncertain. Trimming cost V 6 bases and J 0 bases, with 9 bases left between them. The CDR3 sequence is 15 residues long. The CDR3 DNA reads TGTGCCAGCAGCATTGGGGACTCTGGGGCCAACGTCCTGACTTTC. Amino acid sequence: CASSIGDSGANVLTF.

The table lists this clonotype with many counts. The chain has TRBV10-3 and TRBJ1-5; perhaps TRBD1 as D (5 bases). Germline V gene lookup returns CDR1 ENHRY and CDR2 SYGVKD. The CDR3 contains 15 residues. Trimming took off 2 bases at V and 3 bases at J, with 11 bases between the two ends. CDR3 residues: CAISEGGKDNQPQHF. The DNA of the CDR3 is TGTGCCATCAGTGAGGGGGGGAAGGACAATCAGCCCCAGCATTTT.

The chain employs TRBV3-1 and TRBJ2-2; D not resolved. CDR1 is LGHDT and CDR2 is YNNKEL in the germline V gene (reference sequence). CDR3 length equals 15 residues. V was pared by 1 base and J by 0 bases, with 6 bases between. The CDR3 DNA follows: TGTGCCAGCAGCCAAGTGGGGACGAACACCGGGGAGCTGTTTTTT. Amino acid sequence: CASSQVGTNTGELFF. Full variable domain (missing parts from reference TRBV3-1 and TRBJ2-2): DTAVSQTPKYLVTQMGNDKSIKCEQNLGHDTMYWYKQDSKKFLKIMFSYNNKELIINETVPNRFSPKSPDKAHLNLHINSLELGDSAVYFCASSQVGTNTGELFFGEGSRLTVL.

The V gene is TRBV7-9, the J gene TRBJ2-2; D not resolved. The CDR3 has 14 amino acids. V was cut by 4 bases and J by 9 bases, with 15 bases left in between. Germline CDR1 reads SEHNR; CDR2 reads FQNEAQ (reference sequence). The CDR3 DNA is TGTGCCAGCAGCTCGGACCGGATAGTCCGGGAGCTGTTTTTT. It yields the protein CASSSDRIVRELFF.

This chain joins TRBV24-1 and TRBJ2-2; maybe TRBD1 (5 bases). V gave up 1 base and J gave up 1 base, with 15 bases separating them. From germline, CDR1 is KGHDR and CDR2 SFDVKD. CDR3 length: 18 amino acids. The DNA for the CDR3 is TGTGCCACCAGTGATTTAGCGTCACGCCAGGGGAACACCGGGGAGCTGTTTTTT. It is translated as CATSDLASRQGNTGELFF.

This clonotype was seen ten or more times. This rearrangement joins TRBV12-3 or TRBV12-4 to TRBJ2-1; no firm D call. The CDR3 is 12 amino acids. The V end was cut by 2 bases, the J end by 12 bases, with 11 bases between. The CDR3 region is CASSLIPPGQFF. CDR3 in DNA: TGTGCCAGCAGTTTAATACCTCCGGGGCAGTTCTTC.

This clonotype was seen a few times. The CDR3 DNA is TGTGCCAGCCGTCTAGCGGGAGTGAGAGAGACCCAGTACTTC. It translates to CASRLAGVRETQYF. The chain recombines TRBV27 with TRBJ2-5, with 10 bases that match TRBD2. The CDR3 is made up of 14 amino acids. V was pared by 8 bases and J by 4 bases, with 7 bases of the junction left unmatched. Germline CDR1 reads MNHEY; CDR2 reads SMNVEV (reference sequence).

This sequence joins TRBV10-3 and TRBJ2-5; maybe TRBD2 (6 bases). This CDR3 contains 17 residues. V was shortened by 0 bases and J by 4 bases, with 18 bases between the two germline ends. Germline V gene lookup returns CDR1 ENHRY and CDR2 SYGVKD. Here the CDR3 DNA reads TGTGCCATCAGTGAGTCGACTCTTACCGCGGGGCGAGAGACCCAGTACTTC. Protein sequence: CAISESTLTAGRETQYF.

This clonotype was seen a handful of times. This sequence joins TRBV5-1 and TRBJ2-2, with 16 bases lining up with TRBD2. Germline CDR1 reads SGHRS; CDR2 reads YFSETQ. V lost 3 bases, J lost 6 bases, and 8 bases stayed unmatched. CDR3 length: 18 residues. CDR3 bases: TGCGCCAGCAGCTCGGGACTAGCGGGAGGGCCTTATGCCGGGGAGCTGTTTTTT. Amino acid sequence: CASSSGLAGGPYAGELFF. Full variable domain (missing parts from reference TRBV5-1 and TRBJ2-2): KAGVTQTPRYLIKTRGQQVTLSCSPISGHRSVSWYQQTPGQGLQFLFEYFSETQRNKGNFPGRFSGRQFSNSRSEMNVSTLELGDSALYLCASSSGLAGGPYAGELFFGEGSRLTVL.

This CDR3 is CASSQDRGDQETQYF. For the CDR3, the DNA is TGTGCCAGCAGCCAAGATCGGGGGGACCAAGAGACCCAGTACTTC. This chain connects TRBV3-1 to TRBJ2-5, with TRBD2 matching 7 bases. This CDR3 contains 15 residues. V lost 0 bases, J lost 0 bases, and 1 base stayed unmatched. Germline lookup yields CDR1 LGHDT and CDR2 YNNKEL (reference sequence).

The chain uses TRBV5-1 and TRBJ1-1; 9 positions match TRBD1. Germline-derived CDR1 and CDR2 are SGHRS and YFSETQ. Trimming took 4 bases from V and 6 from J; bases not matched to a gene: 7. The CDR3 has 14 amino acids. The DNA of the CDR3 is TGCGCCAGCAGCCGGGACAGGGATGTTTCTGAAGCTTTCTTT. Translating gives CASSRDRDVSEAFF.

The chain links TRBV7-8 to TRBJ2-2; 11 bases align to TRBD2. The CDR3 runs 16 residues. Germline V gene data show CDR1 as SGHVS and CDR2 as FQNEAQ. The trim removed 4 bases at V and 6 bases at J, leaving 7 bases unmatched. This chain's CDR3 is CASSSRLAGSAGELFF. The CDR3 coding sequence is TGTGCCAGCAGCTCTCGACTAGCGGGGAGCGCCGGGGAGCTGTTTTTT.

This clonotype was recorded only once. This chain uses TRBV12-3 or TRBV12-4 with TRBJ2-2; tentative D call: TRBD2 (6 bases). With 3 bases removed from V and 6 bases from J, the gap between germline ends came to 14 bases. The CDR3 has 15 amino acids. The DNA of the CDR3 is TGTGCCAGCAGTTTCTACGGGAGTAGGGCCGGGGAGCTGTTTTTT. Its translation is CASSFYGSRAGELFF.

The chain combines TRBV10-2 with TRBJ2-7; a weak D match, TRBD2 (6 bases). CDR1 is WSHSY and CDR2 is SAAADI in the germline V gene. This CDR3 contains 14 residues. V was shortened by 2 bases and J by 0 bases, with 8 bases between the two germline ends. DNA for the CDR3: TGCGCCAGCAGTGAGCGGGAGAGCTCCTACGAGCAGTACTTC. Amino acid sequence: CASSERESSYEQYF.

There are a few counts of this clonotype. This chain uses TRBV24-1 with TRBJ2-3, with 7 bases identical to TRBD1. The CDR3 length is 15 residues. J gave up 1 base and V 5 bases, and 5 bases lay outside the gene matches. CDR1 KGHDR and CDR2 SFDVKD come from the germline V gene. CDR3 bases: TGTGCCACCAGTGTCCCCGGGACAGGCACAGATACGCAGTATTTT. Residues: CATSVPGTGTDTQYF.

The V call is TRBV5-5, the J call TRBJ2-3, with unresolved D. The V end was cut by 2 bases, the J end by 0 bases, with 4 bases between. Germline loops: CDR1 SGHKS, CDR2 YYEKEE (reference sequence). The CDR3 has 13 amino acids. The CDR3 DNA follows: TGTGCCAGCAGCTTTTTAAGCACAGATACGCAGTATTTT. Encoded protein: CASSFLSTDTQYF.

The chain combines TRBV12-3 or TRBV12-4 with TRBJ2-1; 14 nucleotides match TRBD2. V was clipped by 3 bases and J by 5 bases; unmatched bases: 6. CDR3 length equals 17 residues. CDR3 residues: CASSLLRLAGGDNEQFF. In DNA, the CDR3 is TGTGCCAGCAGTTTGCTAAGACTAGCGGGAGGGGACAATGAGCAGTTCTTC.

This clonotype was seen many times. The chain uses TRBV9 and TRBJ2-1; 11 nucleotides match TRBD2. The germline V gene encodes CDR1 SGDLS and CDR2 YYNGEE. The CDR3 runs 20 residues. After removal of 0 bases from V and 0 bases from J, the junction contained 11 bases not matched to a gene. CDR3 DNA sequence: TGTGCCAGCAGCGTAGTCGGATTAGCGGGAGGGCCCCTCTCCTACAATGAGCAGTTCTTC. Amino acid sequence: CASSVVGLAGGPLSYNEQFF.

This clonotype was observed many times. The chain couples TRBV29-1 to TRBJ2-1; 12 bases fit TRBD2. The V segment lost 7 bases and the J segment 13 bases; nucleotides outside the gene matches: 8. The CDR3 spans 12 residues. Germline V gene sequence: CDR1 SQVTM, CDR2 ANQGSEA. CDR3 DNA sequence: TGCAGCGGCAGTCTAGCGGGAGGGCCCCAGTTCTTC. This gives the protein CSGSLAGGPQFF.

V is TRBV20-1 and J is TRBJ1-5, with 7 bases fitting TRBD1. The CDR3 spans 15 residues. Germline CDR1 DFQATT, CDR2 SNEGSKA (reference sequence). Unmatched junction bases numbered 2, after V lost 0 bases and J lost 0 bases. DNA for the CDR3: TGCAGTGCTAGAGAAGGGACAGTTAGCAATCAGCCCCAGCATTTT. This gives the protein CSAREGTVSNQPQHF.

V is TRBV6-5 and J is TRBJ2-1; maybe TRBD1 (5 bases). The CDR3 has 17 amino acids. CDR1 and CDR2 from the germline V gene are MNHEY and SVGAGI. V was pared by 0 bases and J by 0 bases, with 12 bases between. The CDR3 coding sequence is TGTGCCAGCAGTTACTCCAAGGGGCCCTTCTCCTACAATGAGCAGTTCTTC. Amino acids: CASSYSKGPFSYNEQFF.

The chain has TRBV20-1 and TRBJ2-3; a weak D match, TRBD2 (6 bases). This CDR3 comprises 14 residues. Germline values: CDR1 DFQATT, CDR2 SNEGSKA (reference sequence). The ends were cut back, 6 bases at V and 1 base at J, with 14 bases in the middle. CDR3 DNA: TGCAGTGCGGGGACTCTCTTGGGCACAGATACGCAGTATTTT. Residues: CSAGTLLGTDTQYF.

The CDR3 DNA follows: TGTGCCATCAGTGAGTCGGGCAGCCCCTACGAGCAGTACTTC. This translates into CAISESGSPYEQYF. The chain recombines TRBV10-3 with TRBJ2-7, with unresolved D. Trimming shortened V by 0 bases and J by 2 bases, and 8 bases separated the two germline ends. Germline-derived CDR1 and CDR2 are ENHRY and SYGVKD. The CDR3 is made up of 14 amino acids.

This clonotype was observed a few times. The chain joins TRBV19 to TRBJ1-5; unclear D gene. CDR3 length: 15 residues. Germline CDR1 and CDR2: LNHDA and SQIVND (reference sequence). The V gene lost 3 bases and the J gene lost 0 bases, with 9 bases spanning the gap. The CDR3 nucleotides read TGTGCCAGTAGTATTCATCGGAATAGCAATCAGCCCCAGCATTTT. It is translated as CASSIHRNSNQPQHF.

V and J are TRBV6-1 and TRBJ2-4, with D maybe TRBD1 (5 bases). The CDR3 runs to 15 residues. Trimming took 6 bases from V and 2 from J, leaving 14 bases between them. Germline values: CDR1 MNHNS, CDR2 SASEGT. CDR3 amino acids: CASSVPRQTKNIQYF. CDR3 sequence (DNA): TGTGCCAGCAGCGTCCCCAGACAGACCAAAAACATTCAGTACTTC.

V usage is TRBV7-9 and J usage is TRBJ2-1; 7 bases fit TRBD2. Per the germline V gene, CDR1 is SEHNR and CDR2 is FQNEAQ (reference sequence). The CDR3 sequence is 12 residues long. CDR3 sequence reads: CGGGQGYNEQFF. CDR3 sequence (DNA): TGTGGCGGGGGTCAGGGCTACAATGAGCAGTTCTTC.

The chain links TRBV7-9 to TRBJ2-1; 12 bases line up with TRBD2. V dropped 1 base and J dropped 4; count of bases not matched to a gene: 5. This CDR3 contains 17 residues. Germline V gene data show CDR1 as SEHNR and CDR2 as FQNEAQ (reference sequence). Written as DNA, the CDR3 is TGTGCCAGCAGCTTAGAAAGGACTAGCGGGACATACAATGAGCAGTTCTTC. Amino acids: CASSLERTSGTYNEQFF.

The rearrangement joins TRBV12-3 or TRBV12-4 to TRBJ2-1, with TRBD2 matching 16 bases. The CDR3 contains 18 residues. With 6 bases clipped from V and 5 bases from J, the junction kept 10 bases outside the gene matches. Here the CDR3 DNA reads TGTGCCAGCAGGCCGGGACAGGGACTAGCGGGAGGGCACAATGAGCAGTTCTTC. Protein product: CASRPGQGLAGGHNEQFF.

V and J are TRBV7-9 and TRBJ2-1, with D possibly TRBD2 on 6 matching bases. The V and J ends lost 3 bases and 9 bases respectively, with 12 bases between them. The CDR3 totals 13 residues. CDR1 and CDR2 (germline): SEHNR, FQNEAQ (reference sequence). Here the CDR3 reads CASSLARGSEQFF. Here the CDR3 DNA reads TGTGCCAGCAGCTTGGCACGGGGGAGTGAGCAGTTCTTC.